A single sample gave rise to the 8 T cell receptor beta chains below, sequenced in a study of CD8 T cells in Susac syndrome. Random-hexamer reverse transcription was applied to roughly 0.5 to 1 ug RNA. TCRdb redid the calling of the immunoSEQ multiplex PCR reads with MiXCR, one entry per CDR3 protein. The data show approximately 190,000 distinct CDR3 sequences, 95% seen once. Sequenced material: CD8+ T cells from PBMCs. Every receptor here comes from a human donor with Susac syndrome.

The rearrangement joins TRBV2 to TRBJ1-2; 8 bases are shared with TRBD1. The CDR3 has 15 residues. Unmatched junction bases numbered 9, after V lost 5 bases and J lost 4 bases. From germline, CDR1 is SNHLY and CDR2 FYNNEI. The CDR3 loop is CASSSRSGGSYGYTF. As DNA, the CDR3 is TGTGCCAGCAGTTCGCGGTCAGGGGGCTCCTATGGCTACACCTTC.

V gene TRBV11-2 combines with J gene TRBJ2-7; D is unclear. The CDR3 loop spans 15 amino acids. The V gene lost 2 bases and the J gene lost 5 bases, with 16 bases spanning the gap. Germline V gives CDR1 SGHAT, CDR2 FQNNGV. The CDR3 DNA reads TGTGCCAGCAGCTTAATTGACTCCCTTGGCAACGAGCAGTACTTC. Translating it yields CASSLIDSLGNEQYF.

With respect to this clonotype: One junction end disagrees with the germline gene, perhaps due to a read error. This chain connects TRBV5-4 to TRBJ2-1; TRBD2 aligns across 14 bases. CDR1 and CDR2 (germline): SGHNT, YYREEE (reference sequence). The length of the CDR3 is 15 residues. In DNA, the CDR3 is TGTGCCAGCAGCCAGGGACTAGCGGGGGATTGGAGTGAGGTCTTC. This translates into CASSQGLAGDWSEVF.

J is TRBJ1-2 and V is TRBV12-3 or TRBV12-4; TRBD1 might be the D (6 bases). This CDR3 is built from 17 residues. Between the trimmed V and J ends, which lost 1 base and 6 bases, there was a span of 21 bases. This CDR3 is CASSLDPTGLGGDGYTF. The CDR3 region has the DNA TGTGCCAGCAGTTTAGACCCAACAGGGCTTGGGGGGGATGGCTACACCTTC.

This rearrangement joins TRBV9 to TRBJ1-2, with D possibly TRBD1 on 5 matching bases. There are 13 residues in the CDR3. The V end lost 4 bases, the J end lost 9 bases, and 16 bases lay between the germline ends. Germline CDR1 reads SGDLS; CDR2 reads YYNGEE. The DNA of the CDR3 is TGTGCCAGCAGCAGCGACAGTGTCAGGAGCTACACCTTC. It codes for CASSSDSVRSYTF.

The genes are TRBV5-1 and TRBJ2-7, with D hard to call. Trimming removed 1 base at V and 5 bases at J, with 7 bases between. The germline V gene encodes CDR1 SGHRS and CDR2 YFSETQ. This CDR3 comprises 12 residues. The CDR3 reads CASSLSVDEQYF. DNA of the CDR3: TGCGCCAGCAGCTTGAGCGTCGACGAGCAGTACTTC.

The genes are TRBV27 and TRBJ2-7; D might be TRBD1 (6 bases). V lost 3 bases, J lost 1 base, and 16 bases lay in between. Germline lookup yields CDR1 MNHEY and CDR2 SMNVEV (reference sequence). The CDR3 consists of 16 residues. The CDR3 sequence is CASSFSSQGFSYEQYF. CDR3 bases: TGTGCCAGCAGTTTTTCATCGCAGGGGTTTTCCTACGAGCAGTACTTC.

This clonotype was detected only a few times. This rearrangement joins TRBV5-6 to TRBJ2-7, with D tentatively TRBD1 or TRBD2 (5 bases each). V was pared by 3 bases and J by 5 bases, with 12 bases between. Germline loops: CDR1 SGHDT, CDR2 YYEEEE. The CDR3 loop spans 13 amino acids. In nucleotides, the CDR3 is TGTGCCAGCAGCTCTCGAGGGGCACACGAGCAGTACTTC. This gives the protein CASSSRGAHEQYF.